Below are 28 T cell receptor beta chains sequenced from a single sample in a study of OX40 agonist ivuxolimab in advanced cancers. The protocol was immunoSEQ multiplex PCR, while the TCRdb copy is restricted to in-frame clones and leaves out a portion. The repertoire holds about 90,000 clones, with over 80% as singletons. The sample was CD4+ or CD8+ T cells sorted from blood, taken in a trial of the OX40 agonist ivuxolimab. The receptor set was obtained from an adult with an advanced solid tumor such as melanoma, head and neck, liver or kidney cancer.

The chain couples TRBV19 to TRBJ2-5, with 10 bases identical to TRBD2. Per the germline V gene, CDR1 is LNHDA and CDR2 is SQIVND (reference sequence). V shed 4 bases, J shed 2 bases, and the junction held 4 bases outside the gene matches. The CDR3 contains 15 residues. CDR3 sequence reads: CASSTLAGGQETQYF. In DNA form, the CDR3 reads TGTGCCAGTAGTACATTAGCGGGAGGTCAAGAGACCCAGTACTTC.

This clone was seen a handful of times. The chain is built from TRBV27 and TRBJ2-2, with TRBD1 identical over 9 bases. The CDR3 loop spans 18 amino acids. V trimming: 4 bases; J trimming: 3 bases; junction bases outside the gene matches: 12. Germline V gene sequence: CDR1 MNHEY, CDR2 SMNVEV (reference sequence). Written as DNA, the CDR3 is TGTGCCAGCAGTTCAAGCCGGGACAGGGATAGGTACACCGGGGAGCTGTTTTTT. Amino acid sequence: CASSSSRDRDRYTGELFF.

This sequence joins TRBV9 and TRBJ1-2, with TRBD1 matching 8 bases. Germline V gives CDR1 SGDLS, CDR2 YYNGEE. V lost 3 bases, J lost 5 bases, and 9 bases stayed unmatched. The CDR3 length is 15 residues. DNA for the CDR3: TGTGCCAGCAGCGGACGACAGGGGCTCTTTTATGGCTACACCTTC. Amino acid sequence: CASSGRQGLFYGYTF.

The rearrangement links TRBV28 to TRBJ2-5; D gene ambiguous. There are 12 residues in the CDR3. The V gene lost 3 bases and the J gene lost 5 bases, with 7 bases spanning the gap. Germline values: CDR1 MDHEN, CDR2 SYDVKM. The DNA of the CDR3 is TGTGCCAGCAGTTTTCTGGGGGAGACCCAGTACTTC. Its translation: CASSFLGETQYF.

The table lists this clone with a few counts. The genes are TRBV7-1 and TRBJ2-2, with TRBD2 identical over 9 bases. TRBV7-1 is an open reading frame, and its role is uncertain. The CDR3 consists of 15 residues. The V gene end was trimmed by 4 bases and the J gene end by 4 bases; junction bases not matched to a gene: 4. CDR3 DNA sequence: TGTGCCAGCAGCTTAGAAGCGGGAGGCACCGGGGAGCTGTTTTTT. Protein: CASSLEAGGTGELFF.

The rearrangement links TRBV6-5 to TRBJ2-7; a weak D match, TRBD1 (6 bases). Germline assignment: CDR1 MNHEY and CDR2 SVGAGI. V gave up 0 bases and J gave up 2 bases, with 11 bases separating them. The CDR3 totals 15 residues. CDR3 bases: TGTGCCAGCAGTTACTCGGGACAAGGCACCTACGAGCAGTACTTC. Amino acid sequence: CASSYSGQGTYEQYF.

This clone occurred once. The rearrangement links TRBV9 to TRBJ2-1; D assignment may be TRBD1 or TRBD2 (5 bases each). CDR3 length: 15 residues. Germline CDR1 is SGDLS and CDR2 is YYNGEE. Trimming removed 4 bases from V and 2 bases from J, with 13 bases in between. As DNA, the CDR3 is TGTGCCAGCAGCTTGGTTGGGGGTCCCTACAATGAGCAGTTCTTC. It codes for CASSLVGGPYNEQFF.

This clone was detected only once. The V call is TRBV28, the J call TRBJ2-5; no firm D call. Trimming removed 8 bases at V and 5 bases at J, with 15 bases between. CDR1 and CDR2 (germline): MDHEN, SYDVKM. CDR3 length equals 13 residues. CDR3 loop: CASAVGDSETQYF. The CDR3 DNA reads TGTGCCAGCGCTGTGGGTGACTCCGAGACCCAGTACTTC. Using reference TRBV28 and TRBJ2-5 for the parts outside the CDR3, the full variable domain is DVKVTQSSRYLVKRTGEKVFLECVQDMDHENMFWYRQDPGLGLRLIYFSYDVKMKEKGDIPEGYSVSREKKERFSLILESASTNQTSMYLCASAVGDSETQYFGPGTRLLVL.

This clone was observed a handful of times. The chain carries TRBV6-1 and TRBJ2-7, with TRBD2 as a possible D gene (6 bases). V was trimmed by 11 bases and J by 3 bases, leaving 23 bases between them. Germline-derived CDR1 and CDR2 are MNHNS and SASEGT. CDR3 size: 15 residues. DNA for the CDR3: TGTGCCGCACGCCTTAGGAGGGAGAGGGTCTACGAGCAGTACTTC. Protein product: CAARLRRERVYEQYF.

The chain couples TRBV6-5 to TRBJ1-1, with TRBD1 matching over 7 bases. The V and J ends lost 4 bases and 2 bases, in that order; junction bases with no gene match: 1. The CDR3 sequence is 13 residues long. Looked up from germline, CDR1 is MNHEY and CDR2 is SVGAGI. The CDR3 coding sequence is TGTGCCAGCAGTTGGGACAGAAACACTGAAGCTTTCTTT. Encoded protein: CASSWDRNTEAFF.

This clone was seen a handful of times. The CDR3 DNA reads as TGTGCCAGCAGCGGGTGGGCCTATGGCTACACCTTC. Translated: CASSGWAYGYTF. This chain joins TRBV9 and TRBJ1-2; D is undetermined. This CDR3 is 12 amino acids long. Germline V gene data show CDR1 as SGDLS and CDR2 as YYNGEE. V shed 3 bases and J shed 4 bases, with 7 bases lying between them.

The count of this clone is one. The rearrangement links TRBV27 to TRBJ1-6, with D possibly being TRBD1 (6 bases). V was trimmed by 2 bases and J by 7 bases, leaving 9 bases between them. The CDR3 extends over 14 amino acids. Germline CDR1 is MNHEY and CDR2 is SMNVEV (reference sequence). CDR3 protein: CASSLRQGNSPLHF. The CDR3 DNA reads TGTGCCAGCAGTTTACGGCAGGGGAATTCACCCCTCCACTTT.

The chain employs TRBV29-1 and TRBJ2-1; D gene unclear. Trimming took off 0 bases at V and 2 bases at J, with 5 bases between the two ends. This CDR3 comprises 13 residues. Germline V CDR1 and CDR2: SQVTM, ANQGSEA. CDR3 amino acids: CSVEEVPYNEQFF. In DNA form, the CDR3 reads TGCAGCGTTGAAGAAGTCCCCTACAATGAGCAGTTCTTC.

This clone was picked up one time. CDR3 region: CASSLEAGHNEQFF. CDR3 bases: TGTGCCAGCAGCTTAGAGGCGGGGCACAATGAGCAGTTCTTC. This chain connects TRBV11-2 to TRBJ2-1, with D perhaps TRBD2 (6 bases). The germline V and J ends were trimmed by 0 bases and 5 bases, with 8 bases remaining between them. The CDR3 length is 14 residues. Germline V gene sequence: CDR1 SGHAT, CDR2 FQNNGV. Full variable domain (outside the CDR3, taken from reference TRBV11-2 and TRBJ2-1): EAGVAQSPRYKIIEKRQSVAFWCNPISGHATLYWYQQILGQGPKLLIQFQNNGVVDDSQLPKDRFSAERLKGVDSTLKIQPAKLEDSAVYLCASSLEAGHNEQFFGPGTRLTVL.

This rearrangement joins TRBV4-1 to TRBJ2-1; TRBD2 might be the D (5 bases). Germline-derived CDR1 and CDR2 are MGHRA and YSYEKL. The CDR3 has 13 amino acids. Trimming removed 4 bases at V and 2 bases at J, with 6 bases between. The CDR3 loop reads CASSLGAYNEQFF. CDR3 DNA sequence: TGCGCCAGCAGCCTGGGAGCCTACAATGAGCAGTTCTTC.

This sequence joins TRBV5-5 and TRBJ2-7, with 11 bases lining up with TRBD2. After removal of 0 bases from V and 1 base from J, the junction contained 9 bases not matched to a gene. Germline V gene data show CDR1 as SGHKS and CDR2 as YYEKEE (reference sequence). This CDR3 is 18 amino acids long. CDR3 amino acids: CASSLALAGVVGSYEQYF. The CDR3 coding sequence is TGTGCCAGCAGCTTGGCACTAGCGGGAGTTGTGGGGTCCTACGAGCAGTACTTC.

CDR3 nucleotides: TGTGCCAGAAGCTTGGGGGATACGCAGTATTTT. As protein: CARSLGDTQYF. The chain couples TRBV5-3 to TRBJ2-3, with D unresolved. TRBV5-3 is an open reading frame whose function is uncertain. V was pared by 0 bases and J by 6 bases, with 2 bases between. The CDR3 extends over 11 amino acids.

The J gene is TRBJ2-1, the V gene TRBV10-3, with TRBD1 identical over 7 bases. Germline CDR1 is ENHRY and CDR2 is SYGVKD. The CDR3 has 16 residues. V lost 0 bases, J lost 0 bases, and 2 bases stayed unmatched. The chain's CDR3 is CAISESGTASYNEQFF. The CDR3 DNA reads as TGTGCCATCAGTGAGTCCGGGACAGCCTCCTACAATGAGCAGTTCTTC.

This clone has only one observation. J is TRBJ2-3 and V is TRBV7-8, with 7 bases identical to TRBD1. Germline assignment: CDR1 SGHVS and CDR2 FQNEAQ. This CDR3 has 16 amino acids. The junction had 5 bases not matched to a gene; V was cut back by 2 bases and J by 0 bases. The DNA of the CDR3 is TGTGCCAGCAGCTTATTAGGGGGCGCGAGCACAGATACGCAGTATTTT. This gives the protein CASSLLGGASTDTQYF.

This clone was observed a handful of times. This sequence joins TRBV5-1 and TRBJ2-7; TRBD2 aligns across 10 bases. Germline assignment: CDR1 SGHRS and CDR2 YFSETQ. V dropped 3 bases and J dropped 6; count of bases not matched to a gene: 6. The CDR3 is 14 amino acids. The CDR3, as DNA: TGCGCCAGCAGCTCGCTAGCGGGAGCCCCCGAGCAGTACTTC. Its translation is CASSSLAGAPEQYF.

This clone was seen only once. The chain uses TRBV7-9 and TRBJ2-1; D unclear. This CDR3 region has 15 residues. The germline gives CDR1 SEHNR, CDR2 FQNEAQ (reference sequence). Trimming removed 4 bases from V and 0 bases from J, with 10 bases in between. CDR3 nucleotides: TGTGCCAGCAGCTCTGCCGCAAGCTCCTACAATGAGCAGTTCTTC. As protein: CASSSAASSYNEQFF.

The chain recombines TRBV7-8 with TRBJ2-7, with 7 bases fitting TRBD1. This CDR3 is 12 amino acids long. Germline V gene sequence: CDR1 SGHVS, CDR2 FQNEAQ. V dropped 6 bases and J dropped 2; count of bases not matched to a gene: 1. The CDR3 is CASRGTAYEQYF. CDR3 DNA: TGTGCCAGCAGAGGGACAGCCTACGAGCAGTACTTC.

This clone was observed a few times. The J gene is TRBJ1-1, the V gene TRBV2; no reliable D call. Trimming took off 9 bases at V and 8 bases at J, with 10 bases between the two ends. The germline V gene encodes CDR1 SNHLY and CDR2 FYNNEI. The CDR3 is 10 amino acids. The CDR3 spells CARGIQEAFF. Written as DNA, the CDR3 is TGTGCCAGGGGGATACAAGAAGCTTTCTTT.

V and J are TRBV4-1 and TRBJ2-5; 8 positions agree with TRBD2. This CDR3 contains 15 residues. J was trimmed by 5 bases and V by 0 bases; bases with no gene match: 5. The germline V gene has CDR1 MGHRA and CDR2 YSYEKL. DNA for the CDR3: TGCGCCAGCAGCCAAGACAGCGGGAGCCTGGAGACCCAGTACTTC. Translated: CASSQDSGSLETQYF.

The V and J genes are TRBV5-1 and TRBJ2-7; weak D call: TRBD1 (6 bases). Trimming shortened V by 4 bases and J by 1 base, and 18 bases separated the two germline ends. The CDR3 runs 16 residues. Germline assignment: CDR1 SGHRS and CDR2 YFSETQ. CDR3 amino acids: CASSMRTGMISYEQYF. The DNA of the CDR3 is TGCGCCAGCAGCATGAGAACAGGGATGATTTCCTACGAGCAGTACTTC.

The chain couples TRBV6-1 to TRBJ1-1, with D possibly being TRBD1 (6 bases). The V and J ends lost 5 bases and 0 bases respectively, with 10 bases between them. This CDR3 region has 14 residues. Germline CDR1 and CDR2: MNHNS and SASEGT. The CDR3 DNA follows: TGTGCCAGCAGTCATACAGGGCTGAACACTGAAGCTTTCTTT. It yields the protein CASSHTGLNTEAFF.

V usage is TRBV6-5 and J usage is TRBJ1-2; D is unclear. The CDR3 spans 12 residues. Germline CDR1 is MNHEY and CDR2 is SVGAGI. V gave up 8 bases and J gave up 1 base, with 8 bases separating them. In DNA, the CDR3 is TGTGCCAGCCGGTCCGGTAACTATGGCTACACCTTC. Its protein is CASRSGNYGYTF.

This chain uses TRBV19 with TRBJ1-5; D gene unclear. Trimming left V 5 bases short and J 4 bases short, with 12 bases between. CDR1 is LNHDA and CDR2 is SQIVND in the germline V gene (reference sequence). The CDR3 has 14 residues. The CDR3 sequence is CASSLSDGNQPQHF. Here the CDR3 DNA reads TGTGCCAGTAGTTTGTCCGACGGAAATCAGCCCCAGCATTTT.